The 32 T cell receptor beta chains listed next were all sequenced from one sample in a study of T cell repertoires in cytomegalovirus infection. TCRdb itself ran the reads through MiXCR, one entry per CDR3 protein. The data contain approximately 120,000 distinct CDR3 sequences, about 30% of them singletons. Their antigens are not known. This specimen consisted of CD8+ T cells from cultured PBMCs, obtained from culture after CMV antigen stimulation. These receptor sequences come from a human donor in good health (CMV status not recorded). Some clones in this sample may be carry-over from other donors' samples.

The CDR3 loop reads CASHPGLGNTEQFF. The CDR3 nucleotides read TGTGCCAGCCATCCCGGCCTAGGAAATACTGAGCAGTTCTTC. The chain combines TRBV6-1 with TRBJ2-1; D is unresolved. Trimming took 8 bases from V and 9 from J, leaving 20 bases between them. The CDR3 consists of 14 residues. The germline gives CDR1 MNHNS, CDR2 SASEGT.

This clonotype occurred many times. This chain joins TRBV6-5 and TRBJ1-5; D unclear. The CDR3 runs 14 residues. Per germline, CDR1 MNHEY and CDR2 SVGAGI. The V end lost 6 bases, the J end lost 7 bases, and 16 bases lay between the germline ends. The CDR3 DNA follows: TGTGCCAGCAGCCTCCCTAACCCCTCCCAGCCCCAGCATTTT. Translation: CASSLPNPSQPQHF.

J is TRBJ2-7 and V is TRBV7-6; 8 positions match TRBD2. The ends lost 2 bases at V and 1 base at J; junction bases unmatched: 13. This CDR3 is 18 amino acids long. Germline lookup yields CDR1 SGHVS and CDR2 FNYEAQ. The CDR3, as DNA: TGTGCCAGCAGCTTAAATCGGGGGGGCAGGGATGGATCCTACGAGCAGTACTTC. Its protein is CASSLNRGGRDGSYEQYF.

The chain recombines TRBV20-1 with TRBJ1-5; no firm D call. The CDR3 has 12 amino acids. V dropped 0 bases and J dropped 4 bases, with 4 bases sitting between them. Germline V gives CDR1 DFQATT, CDR2 SNEGSKA (reference sequence). The CDR3 is CSARDDNQPQHF. CDR3 DNA sequence: TGCAGTGCTAGAGATGATAATCAGCCCCAGCATTTT.

This clonotype was seen repeatedly, ten times or more. The chain has TRBV27 and TRBJ2-7; D might be TRBD1 or TRBD2, each matching 5 bases. V lost 3 bases, J lost 0 bases, and 6 bases lay in between. The CDR3 length is 13 residues. Germline assignment: CDR1 MNHEY and CDR2 SMNVEV (reference sequence). The CDR3 region is CASSFGASYEQYF. The CDR3 coding sequence is TGTGCCAGCAGTTTCGGGGCCTCCTACGAGCAGTACTTC.

This clonotype was observed a few times. The rearrangement links TRBV11-2 to TRBJ2-7; D is perhaps TRBD1 or TRBD2 (5 bases each). The CDR3 consists of 15 residues. Trimming shortened V by 1 base and J by 3 bases, and 13 bases separated the two germline ends. Germline assignment: CDR1 SGHAT and CDR2 FQNNGV. The CDR3 nucleotides are TGTGCCAGCAGCTTAGTTCTGGGGACGGTCTACGAGCAGTACTTC. This translates into CASSLVLGTVYEQYF.

The chain has TRBV27 and TRBJ1-2, with D possibly TRBD1 on 5 matching bases. The CDR3 sequence is 14 residues long. V lost 2 bases and J lost 4, with 11 bases in between. Germline loops: CDR1 MNHEY, CDR2 SMNVEV (reference sequence). The CDR3 coding sequence is TGTGCCAGCAGTTTAGTTCAGGGATCCTATGGCTACACCTTC. This gives the protein CASSLVQGSYGYTF.

The table lists this clonotype with a count of one. The DNA of the CDR3 is TGTGCCAGCAGCCAAGAACTTTGGGAAGTCGATCAGCCCCAGCATTTT. Its protein product is CASSQELWEVDQPQHF. The V gene is TRBV4-2, the J gene TRBJ1-5; D is unclear. Germline V gene lookup returns CDR1 LGHNA and CDR2 YNFKEQ. This CDR3 region has 16 residues. V was cut by 0 bases and J by 5 bases, with 14 bases left in between.

The chain is built from TRBV28 and TRBJ2-4; 8 bases agree with TRBD2. Germline V lookup: CDR1 MDHEN, CDR2 SYDVKM. The V gene end was trimmed by 7 bases and the J gene end by 6 bases; junction bases not matched to a gene: 11. The CDR3 is 15 amino acids. The CDR3 protein is CASTPAGDERNIQYF. CDR3 DNA sequence: TGTGCCAGCACCCCAGCGGGGGATGAGAGAAACATTCAGTACTTC.

This clonotype was picked up many times. This chain uses TRBV7-6 with TRBJ2-7; D gene uncertain. Trimming left V 1 base short and J 5 bases short, with 12 bases between. This CDR3 region has 14 residues. Germline V gene lookup returns CDR1 SGHVS and CDR2 FNYEAQ. CDR3 nucleotide sequence: TGTGCCAGCAGCTTAGGGCCCCTTCCTAACGAGCAGTACTTC. This gives the protein CASSLGPLPNEQYF.

This clonotype was detected ten times or more. CDR3 nucleotide sequence: TGTGCCAGCAGTCCCCGGGGGTACAATGAGCAGTTCTTC. It encodes CASSPRGYNEQFF. The J gene is TRBJ2-1, the V gene TRBV28; D is perhaps TRBD2 (6 bases). The CDR3 is 13 amino acids. Trimming pared 5 bases from V and 4 bases from J, leaving 9 bases between. Germline values: CDR1 MDHEN, CDR2 SYDVKM. Drawing the rest from reference TRBV28 and TRBJ2-1, the complete variable domain is DVKVTQSSRYLVKRTGEKVFLECVQDMDHENMFWYRQDPGLGLRLIYFSYDVKMKEKGDIPEGYSVSREKKERFSLILESASTNQTSMYLCASSPRGYNEQFFGPGTRLTVL.

The V call is TRBV14, the J call TRBJ1-2, with D perhaps TRBD1 (5 bases). CDR1 is SGHDN, CDR2 FVKESK, per germline. V was shortened by 1 base and J by 8 bases, with 14 bases between the two germline ends. The CDR3 totals 14 residues. CDR3: CASSQGVPGGGYTF. Here the CDR3 DNA reads TGTGCCAGCAGCCAAGGAGTCCCCGGGGGAGGCTACACCTTC.

This clonotype was seen more than once but under ten times. The CDR3 loop is CASSPRNGPLPDTQYF. Written as DNA, the CDR3 is TGTGCCAGCAGCCCCAGGAATGGGCCGCTGCCAGATACGCAGTATTTT. The chain has TRBV27 and TRBJ2-3; no firm D call. Germline CDR1 and CDR2: MNHEY and SMNVEV (reference sequence). Trimming removed 6 bases at V and 4 bases at J, with 20 bases between. The CDR3 is made up of 16 amino acids.

The sample holds one count of this clonotype. V usage is TRBV12-3 or TRBV12-4 and J usage is TRBJ1-1; D call uncertain. Trimming left V 3 bases short and J 4 bases short, with 9 bases between. This CDR3 is 13 amino acids long. CDR3 loop: CASSFARVTEAFF. In nucleotides, the CDR3 is TGTGCCAGCAGTTTCGCGCGGGTCACTGAAGCTTTCTTT.

The chain employs TRBV6-4 and TRBJ2-5; D is unclear. The CDR3 loop spans 12 amino acids. The ends were cut back, 10 bases at V and 4 bases at J, with 13 bases in the middle. Germline CDR1 MRHNA, CDR2 SNTAGT. The CDR3 is CAMELGGETQYF. Written as DNA, the CDR3 is TGTGCCATGGAGCTCGGCGGAGAGACCCAGTACTTC.

The V call is TRBV5-4, the J call TRBJ2-1, with 15 positions matching TRBD2. The germline gives CDR1 SGHNT, CDR2 YYREEE (reference sequence). There are 17 residues in the CDR3. V shed 4 bases and J 0 bases; nucleotides not matched to a gene: 2. CDR3 loop: CASSGTSGGFSYNEQFF. CDR3 DNA sequence: TGTGCCAGCAGCGGGACTAGCGGGGGGTTCTCCTACAATGAGCAGTTCTTC.

The rearrangement uses TRBV6-6 and TRBJ1-1; D remains unclear. Germline V CDR1 and CDR2: MNHNY, SVGAGI (reference sequence). The V end lost 2 bases, the J end lost 5 bases, and 15 bases lay between the germline ends. CDR3 length equals 15 residues. In DNA, the CDR3 is TGTGCCAGCAGTTACGACCCCAACCTAGGGACTGAAGCTTTCTTT. It encodes CASSYDPNLGTEAFF.

V usage is TRBV11-1 and J usage is TRBJ2-1; tentatively, D is TRBD2 (5 bases). The V gene's germline CDR1 is SGHAT and CDR2 FQDESV (reference sequence). The CDR3 sequence is 17 residues long. Trimming shortened V by 4 bases and J by 0 bases, and 16 bases separated the two germline ends. CDR3 nucleotide sequence: TGTGCCAGCAGCTCCGGGGAATTCCCGAGCTCCTACAATGAGCAGTTCTTC. Its protein product is CASSSGEFPSSYNEQFF.

The V call is TRBV5-1, the J call TRBJ2-6; 7 bases agree with TRBD1. V gave up 4 bases and J gave up 3 bases; unmatched junction bases: 4. CDR3 length: 15 residues. Germline CDR1 is SGHRS and CDR2 is YFSETQ. CDR3 coding DNA: TGCGCCAGCAGCCATGACAGGGATGGGGCCAACGTCCTGACTTTC. Translated: CASSHDRDGANVLTF.

There are a few counts of this clonotype. The V and J genes are TRBV7-9 and TRBJ2-1, with D hard to call. This CDR3 comprises 13 residues. V lost 3 bases, J lost 4 bases, and 7 bases lay in between. The germline gives CDR1 SEHNR, CDR2 FQNEAQ (reference sequence). The CDR3 here is CASSFTPYNEQFF. CDR3 in DNA: TGTGCCAGCAGCTTTACTCCATACAATGAGCAGTTCTTC.

The J gene is TRBJ1-1, the V gene TRBV7-2; D gene uncertain. The CDR3 spans 15 residues. The V end lost 1 base, the J end lost 5 bases, and 14 bases lay between the germline ends. Germline CDR1 SGHTA, CDR2 FQGNSA. The CDR3 DNA reads TGTGCCAGCAGCTTAGGTTGGGGAAGAAAGACTGAAGCTTTCTTT. It codes for CASSLGWGRKTEAFF.

The J gene is TRBJ2-6, the V gene TRBV6-2 or TRBV6-3; 9 nucleotides align to TRBD1. Per germline, CDR1 MNHEY and CDR2 SVGEGT. The CDR3 totals 17 residues. The V segment lost 5 bases and the J segment 2 bases; nucleotides outside the gene matches: 7. The CDR3 DNA follows: TGTGCCAGCAGTCCCGGGACAGGGAATGCTGGGGCCAACGTCCTGACTTTC. Its translation is CASSPGTGNAGANVLTF.

This chain links TRBV5-4 with TRBJ2-7; D perhaps matches TRBD2 (5 bases). Germline V gene lookup returns CDR1 SGHNT and CDR2 YYREEE (reference sequence). Trimming pared 5 bases from V and 0 bases from J, leaving 12 bases between. The CDR3 has 14 amino acids. The CDR3 sequence: CASRPDWSSYEQYF. CDR3 bases: TGTGCCAGCAGACCGGACTGGTCCTCCTACGAGCAGTACTTC.

This clonotype came up a few times. Written as DNA, the CDR3 is TGTGCCAGCTTAGGAGGAGGGTGGACTGAAGCTTTCTTT. It translates to CASLGGGWTEAFF. The V and J genes are TRBV7-9 and TRBJ1-1; D ambiguous. The germline CDR1 and CDR2 sequences are SEHNR and FQNEAQ (reference sequence). V dropped 8 bases and J dropped 5 bases, with 15 bases sitting between them. The CDR3 runs to 13 residues. Complete variable domain (other parts from reference TRBV7-9 and TRBJ1-1): DTGVSQNPRHKITKRGQNVTFRCDPISEHNRLYWYRQTLGQGPEFLTYFQNEAQLEKSRLLSDRFSAERPKGSFSTLEIQRTEQGDSAMYLCASLGGGWTEAFFGQGTRLTVV.

The sample holds a few counts of this clonotype. The V call is TRBV10-3, the J call TRBJ1-5; 8 nucleotides align to TRBD1. Germline CDR1 is ENHRY and CDR2 is SYGVKD. This CDR3 is built from 15 residues. The J segment lost 3 bases and the V segment lost 2 bases, leaving 3 bases of the junction unmatched. In nucleotides, the CDR3 is TGTGCCATCAGTGAGCCGGACAGGGACAATCAGCCCCAGCATTTT. Translating gives CAISEPDRDNQPQHF.

V gene TRBV20-1 combines with J gene TRBJ1-6; no reliable D call. CDR3 length equals 13 residues. V was shortened by 6 bases and J by 6 bases, with 12 bases between the two germline ends. The germline V gene has CDR1 DFQATT and CDR2 SNEGSKA (reference sequence). CDR3: CSAPTMANSPLHF. CDR3 sequence (DNA): TGCAGTGCCCCGACCATGGCTAATTCACCCCTCCACTTT.

The chain employs TRBV10-3 and TRBJ2-5; D might be TRBD2 (5 bases). The end of the DNA aligns better with TRBJ2-1, so the J call may be wrong. This CDR3 comprises 14 residues. Germline lookup yields CDR1 ENHRY and CDR2 SYGVKD. The CDR3 nucleotides read TGTGCCATCAGTGAGCCAGCGGAAGAAGAGACCCAGTTCTTC. This translates into CAISEPAEEETQFF.

This clonotype was seen ten or more times. The chain joins TRBV7-8 to TRBJ2-5; maybe TRBD2 (5 bases). CDR1 and CDR2 (germline): SGHVS, FQNEAQ. V was cut by 1 base and J by 0 bases, with 12 bases left in between. The CDR3 runs to 16 residues. In DNA form, the CDR3 reads TGTGCCAGCAGCTTAGTTGGTTTCGGGAACCAAGAGACCCAGTACTTC. Amino acids: CASSLVGFGNQETQYF.

A few counts support this clonotype. The V and J genes are TRBV27 and TRBJ2-1; either TRBD1 or TRBD2 may fit D (5 bases each). The CDR3 length is 12 residues. Trimming shortened V by 5 bases and J by 10 bases, and 12 bases separated the two germline ends. Germline assignment: CDR1 MNHEY and CDR2 SMNVEV (reference sequence). Here the CDR3 DNA reads TGTGCCAGCAGTCTCGGGACGGCCGAGCAGTTCTTC. Encoded protein: CASSLGTAEQFF.

The table lists this clonotype with a few counts. V and J are TRBV7-6 and TRBJ2-2; 7 bases match TRBD1. In germline, CDR1 is SGHVS, CDR2 FNYEAQ. The CDR3 consists of 16 residues. Trimming took 7 bases from V and 6 from J; bases not matched to a gene: 14. CDR3: CASKEEQGRSAGELFF. Written as DNA, the CDR3 is TGTGCCAGCAAGGAGGAACAGGGGAGATCGGCCGGGGAGCTGTTTTTT.

This clonotype has a handful of counts. CDR3 protein: CSVGDTVPSTDTQYF. The CDR3 bases are TGCAGCGTCGGAGACACAGTACCCAGCACAGATACGCAGTATTTT. V is TRBV29-1 and J is TRBJ2-3; D ambiguous. The V end lost 6 bases, the J end lost 0 bases, and 16 bases lay between the germline ends. Germline V gene lookup returns CDR1 SQVTM and CDR2 ANQGSEA. This CDR3 is 15 amino acids long.

The rearrangement links TRBV7-6 to TRBJ1-4, with D possibly matching TRBD1 (5 bases). Trimming removed 0 bases from V and 0 bases from J, with 11 bases in between. This CDR3 spans 17 amino acids. Germline V lookup: CDR1 SGHVS, CDR2 FNYEAQ. As DNA, the CDR3 is TGTGCCAGCAGCTTAGCGGGAGAGGGACCAACTAATGAAAAACTGTTTTTT. It translates to CASSLAGEGPTNEKLFF.